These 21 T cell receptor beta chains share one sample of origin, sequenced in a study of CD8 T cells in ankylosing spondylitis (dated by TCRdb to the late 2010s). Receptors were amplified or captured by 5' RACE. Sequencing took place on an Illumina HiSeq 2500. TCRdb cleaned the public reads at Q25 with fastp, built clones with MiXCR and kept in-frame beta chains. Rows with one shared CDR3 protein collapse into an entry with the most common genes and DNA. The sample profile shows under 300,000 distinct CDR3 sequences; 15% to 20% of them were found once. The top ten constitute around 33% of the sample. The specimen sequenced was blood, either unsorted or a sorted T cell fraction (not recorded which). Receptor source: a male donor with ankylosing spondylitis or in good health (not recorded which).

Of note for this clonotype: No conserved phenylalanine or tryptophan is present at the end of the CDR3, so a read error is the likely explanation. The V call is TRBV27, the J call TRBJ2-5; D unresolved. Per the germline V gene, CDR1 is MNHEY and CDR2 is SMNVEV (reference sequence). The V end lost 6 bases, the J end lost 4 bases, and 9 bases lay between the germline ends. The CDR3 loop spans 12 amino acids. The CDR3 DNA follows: TGTGCCAGCAGCCCCCCCGGAGAGACCCAGTACTCC. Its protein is CASSPPGETQYS.

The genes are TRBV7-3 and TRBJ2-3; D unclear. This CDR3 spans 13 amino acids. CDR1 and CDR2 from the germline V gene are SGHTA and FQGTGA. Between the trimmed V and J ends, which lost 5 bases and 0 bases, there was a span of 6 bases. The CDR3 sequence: CASSPTSTDTQYF. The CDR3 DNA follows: TGTGCCAGCAGCCCCACTAGCACAGATACGCAGTATTTT.

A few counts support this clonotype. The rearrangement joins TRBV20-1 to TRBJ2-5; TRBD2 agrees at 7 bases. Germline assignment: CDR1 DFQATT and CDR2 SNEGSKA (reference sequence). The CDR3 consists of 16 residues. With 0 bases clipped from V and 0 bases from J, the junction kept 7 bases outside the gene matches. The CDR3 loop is CSARDLAAMYQETQYF. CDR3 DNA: TGCAGTGCTAGAGATCTAGCGGCCATGTACCAAGAGACCCAGTACTTC.

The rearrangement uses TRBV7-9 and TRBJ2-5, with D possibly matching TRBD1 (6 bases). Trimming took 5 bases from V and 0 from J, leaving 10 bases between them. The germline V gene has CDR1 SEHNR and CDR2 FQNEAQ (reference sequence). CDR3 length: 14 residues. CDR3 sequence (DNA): TGTGCCAGCAGCGAACAGGGATACCAAGAGACCCAGTACTTC. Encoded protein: CASSEQGYQETQYF.

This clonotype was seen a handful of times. The CDR3 nucleotides are TGCGCCAGCAGCTTGCGGTTGTCGGCGGTATCCTCCTACAATGAGCAGTTCTTC. Residues: CASSLRLSAVSSYNEQFF. The chain links TRBV5-1 to TRBJ2-1; D call uncertain. The CDR3 consists of 18 residues. Germline V CDR1 and CDR2: SGHRS, YFSETQ. V lost 1 base and J lost 0, with 17 bases in between.

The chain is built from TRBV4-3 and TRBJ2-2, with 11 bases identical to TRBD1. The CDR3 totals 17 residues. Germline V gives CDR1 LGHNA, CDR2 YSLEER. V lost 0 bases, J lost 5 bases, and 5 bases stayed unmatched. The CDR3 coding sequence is TGCGCCAGCAGCCAAGAGCACCGGGACAGGGGGACCGGGGAGCTGTTTTTT. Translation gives CASSQEHRDRGTGELFF.

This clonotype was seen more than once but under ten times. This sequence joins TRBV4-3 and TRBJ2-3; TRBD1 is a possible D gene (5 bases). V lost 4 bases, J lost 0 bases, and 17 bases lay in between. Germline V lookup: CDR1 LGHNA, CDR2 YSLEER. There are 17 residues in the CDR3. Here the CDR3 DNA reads TGCGCCAGCAGCCCCCTCCCGGCAGGGATGAGCACAGATACGCAGTATTTT. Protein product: CASSPLPAGMSTDTQYF.

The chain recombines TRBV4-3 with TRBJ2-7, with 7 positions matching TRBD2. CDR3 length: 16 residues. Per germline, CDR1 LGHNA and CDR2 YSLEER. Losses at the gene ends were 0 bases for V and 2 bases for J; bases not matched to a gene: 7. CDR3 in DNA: TGCGCCAGCAGCCAAGACTGGGCGGGAGAAACCTACGAGCAGTACTTC. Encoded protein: CASSQDWAGETYEQYF.

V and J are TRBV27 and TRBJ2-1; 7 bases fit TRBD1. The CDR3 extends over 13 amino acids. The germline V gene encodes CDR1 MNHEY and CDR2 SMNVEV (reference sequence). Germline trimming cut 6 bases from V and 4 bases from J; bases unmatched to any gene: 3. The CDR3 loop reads CASRLQGYNEQFF. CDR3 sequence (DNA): TGTGCCAGCAGATTACAGGGGTACAATGAGCAGTTCTTC.

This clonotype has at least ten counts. CDR3 DNA sequence: TGTGCCAGCAGCCCACATACCGAGCCCTACAATGAGCAGTTCTTC. As protein: CASSPHTEPYNEQFF. The chain couples TRBV4-2 to TRBJ2-1; no definite D call. Germline V gene lookup returns CDR1 LGHNA and CDR2 YNFKEQ. V was pared by 4 bases and J by 2 bases, with 12 bases between. This CDR3 comprises 15 residues.

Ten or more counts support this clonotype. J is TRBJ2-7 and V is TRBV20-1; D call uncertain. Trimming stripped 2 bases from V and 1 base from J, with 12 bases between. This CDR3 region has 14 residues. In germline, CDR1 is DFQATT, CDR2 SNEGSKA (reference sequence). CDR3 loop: CSARRQAFSYEQYF. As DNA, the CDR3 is TGCAGTGCTAGACGGCAGGCCTTTTCCTACGAGCAGTACTTC.

The chain's CDR3 is CSARDWGVSNEKLFF. The CDR3 coding sequence is TGCAGTGCTAGAGATTGGGGGGTCTCGAATGAAAAACTGTTTTTT. This chain joins TRBV20-1 and TRBJ1-4; possibly TRBD1 for D (5 bases). The CDR3 runs 15 residues. V lost 0 bases, J lost 5 bases, and 13 bases lay in between. Germline V gene data show CDR1 as DFQATT and CDR2 as SNEGSKA (reference sequence).

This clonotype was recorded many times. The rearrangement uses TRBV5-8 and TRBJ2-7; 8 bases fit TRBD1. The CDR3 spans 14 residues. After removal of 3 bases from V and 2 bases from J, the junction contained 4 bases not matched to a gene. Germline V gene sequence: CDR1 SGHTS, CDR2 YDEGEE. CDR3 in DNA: TGTGCCAGCAGCTGGGGGACAGGAGCCTACGAGCAGTACTTC. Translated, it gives CASSWGTGAYEQYF.

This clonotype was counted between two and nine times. CDR3 in DNA: TGTGCCAGCAGCCCTCCTCTAGCCAAAAACATTCAGTACTTC. Its translation is CASSPPLAKNIQYF. The chain combines TRBV7-2 with TRBJ2-4; no clear D. V lost 5 bases and J 0 bases, leaving 8 bases between the germline ends. CDR1 is SGHTA and CDR2 is FQGNSA in the germline V gene. The CDR3 has 14 amino acids.

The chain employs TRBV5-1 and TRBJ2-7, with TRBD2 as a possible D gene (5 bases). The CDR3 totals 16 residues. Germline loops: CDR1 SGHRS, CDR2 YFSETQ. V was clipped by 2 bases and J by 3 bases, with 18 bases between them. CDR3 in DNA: TGCGCCAGCAGCTTCAGCGGAACTGGCGCAGACTACGAGCAGTACTTC. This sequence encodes CASSFSGTGADYEQYF.

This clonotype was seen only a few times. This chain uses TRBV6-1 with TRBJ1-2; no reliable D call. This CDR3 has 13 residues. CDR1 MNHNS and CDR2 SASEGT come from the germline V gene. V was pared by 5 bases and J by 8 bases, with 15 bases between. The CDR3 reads CASSPRHLRGYTF. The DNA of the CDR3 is TGTGCCAGCAGTCCCAGACACTTGCGGGGCTACACCTTC.

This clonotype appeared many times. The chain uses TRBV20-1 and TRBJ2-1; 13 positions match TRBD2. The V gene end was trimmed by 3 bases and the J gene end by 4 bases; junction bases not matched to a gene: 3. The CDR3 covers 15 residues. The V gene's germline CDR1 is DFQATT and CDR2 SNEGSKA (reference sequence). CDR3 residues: CSASEGLAGYNEQFF. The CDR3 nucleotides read TGCAGTGCTAGCGAGGGACTAGCGGGATACAATGAGCAGTTCTTC.

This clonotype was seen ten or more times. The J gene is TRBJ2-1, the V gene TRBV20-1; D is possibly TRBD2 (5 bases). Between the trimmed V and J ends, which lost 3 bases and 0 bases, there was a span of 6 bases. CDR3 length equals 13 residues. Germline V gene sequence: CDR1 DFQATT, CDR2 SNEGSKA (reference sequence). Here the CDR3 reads CSARRVSYNEQFF. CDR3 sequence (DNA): TGCAGTGCTAGGCGGGTCTCCTACAATGAGCAGTTCTTC.

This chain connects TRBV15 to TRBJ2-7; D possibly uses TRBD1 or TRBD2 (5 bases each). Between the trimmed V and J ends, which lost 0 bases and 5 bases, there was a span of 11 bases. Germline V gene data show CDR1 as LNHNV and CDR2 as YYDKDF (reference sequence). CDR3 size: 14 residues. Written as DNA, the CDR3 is TGTGCCACCAGCAGAGATCGGGGCGGAAACGAGCAGTACTTC. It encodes CATSRDRGGNEQYF.

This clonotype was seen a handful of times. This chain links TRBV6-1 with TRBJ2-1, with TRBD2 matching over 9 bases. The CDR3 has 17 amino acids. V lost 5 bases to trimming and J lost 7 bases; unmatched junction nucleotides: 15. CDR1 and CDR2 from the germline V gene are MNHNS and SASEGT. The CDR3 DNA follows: TGTGCCAGCAGTCCGAGAAAGCGGGAGGCCCGGGATAATGAGCAGTTCTTC. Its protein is CASSPRKREARDNEQFF.

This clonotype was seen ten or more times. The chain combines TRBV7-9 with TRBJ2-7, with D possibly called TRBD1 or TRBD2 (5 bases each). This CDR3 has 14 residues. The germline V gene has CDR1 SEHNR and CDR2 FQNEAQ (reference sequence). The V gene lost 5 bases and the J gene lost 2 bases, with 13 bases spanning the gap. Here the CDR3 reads CASSGRDGPYEQYF. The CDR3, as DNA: TGTGCCAGCAGCGGCCGGGACGGACCCTACGAGCAGTACTTC.